This T cell receptor beta chain is from a study of blood T cell repertoires in COVID-19. Study-level background: Some COVID-19 samples were acute and others convalescent; all came from the United States, Italy and Spain. T cells, B-cell-depleted T cells, or PBMCs supplied cDNA or gDNA.

Germline-derived CDR1 and CDR2 are SGHNT and YYREEE (reference sequence). V lost 4 bases to trimming and J lost 7 bases; unmatched junction nucleotides: 6. There are 16 residues in the CDR3. Per the original methods: Reference gene primer amplification gave estimated nucleated cell counts. Repertoires were generated with immunoSEQ multiplex PCR, while TCRdb's copy carries only in-frame clones and drops some. Clone size and V and J calls were adopted from that table, with D and trimming inferred from the DNA. This table holds 130,000 to 150,000 clones, 75% to 90% found once. The receptor comes from a woman aged 55-70 years with active COVID-19. V usage is TRBV5-4 and J usage is TRBJ2-2; 14 nucleotides line up with TRBD2. The sample consisted of peripheral blood. DNA for the CDR3: TGTGCCAGCAGCAGTGGACTAGCGGGAGGTCACGGGGAGCTGTTTTTT. Translation gives CASSSGLAGGHGELFF.